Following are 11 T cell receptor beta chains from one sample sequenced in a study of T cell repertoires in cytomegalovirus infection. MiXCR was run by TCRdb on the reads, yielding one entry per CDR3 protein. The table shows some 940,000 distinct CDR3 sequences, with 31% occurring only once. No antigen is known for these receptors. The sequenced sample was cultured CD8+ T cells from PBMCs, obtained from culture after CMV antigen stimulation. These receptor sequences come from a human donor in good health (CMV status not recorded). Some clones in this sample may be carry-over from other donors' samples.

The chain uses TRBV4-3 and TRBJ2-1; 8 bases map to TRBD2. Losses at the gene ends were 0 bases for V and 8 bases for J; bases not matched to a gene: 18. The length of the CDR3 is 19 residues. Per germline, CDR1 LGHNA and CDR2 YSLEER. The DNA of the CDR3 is TGCGCCAGCAGCCAAGATACTCCTTTAGGTAGCGGGGAGTGGGATGAGCAGTTCTTC. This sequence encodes CASSQDTPLGSGEWDEQFF.

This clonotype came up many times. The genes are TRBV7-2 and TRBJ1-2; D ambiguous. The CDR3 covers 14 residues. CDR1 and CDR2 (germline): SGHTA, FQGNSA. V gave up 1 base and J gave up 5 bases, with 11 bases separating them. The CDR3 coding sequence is TGTGCCAGCAGCTTAGTGGATCTCCGGTATGGCTACACCTTC. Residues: CASSLVDLRYGYTF.

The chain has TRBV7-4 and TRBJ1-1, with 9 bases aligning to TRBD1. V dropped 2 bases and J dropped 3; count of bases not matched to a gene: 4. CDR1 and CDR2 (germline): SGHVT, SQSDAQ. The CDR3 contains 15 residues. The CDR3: CASSLRDRADTEAFF. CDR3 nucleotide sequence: TGTGCCAGCAGCTTAAGGGACAGGGCGGACACTGAAGCTTTCTTT.

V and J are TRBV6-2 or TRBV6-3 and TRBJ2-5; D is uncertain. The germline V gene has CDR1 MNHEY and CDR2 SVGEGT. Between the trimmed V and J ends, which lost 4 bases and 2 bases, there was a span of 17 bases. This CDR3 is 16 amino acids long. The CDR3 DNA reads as TGTGCCAGCAGTTCCGGATTGCTCGGTGATCAAGAGACCCAGTACTTC. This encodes CASSSGLLGDQETQYF.

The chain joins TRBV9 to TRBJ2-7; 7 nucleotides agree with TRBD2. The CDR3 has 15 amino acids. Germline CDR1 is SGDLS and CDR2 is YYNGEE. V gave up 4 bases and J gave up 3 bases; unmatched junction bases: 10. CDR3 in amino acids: CASSPLGDYRYEQYF. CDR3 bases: TGTGCCAGCAGCCCCCTTGGGGACTATCGCTACGAGCAGTACTTC.

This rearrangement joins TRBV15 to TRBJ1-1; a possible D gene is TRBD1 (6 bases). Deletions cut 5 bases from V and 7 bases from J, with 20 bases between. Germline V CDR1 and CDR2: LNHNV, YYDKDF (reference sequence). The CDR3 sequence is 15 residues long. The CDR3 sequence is CATSDEQGESREAFF. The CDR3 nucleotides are TGTGCCACCAGCGACGAACAGGGCGAGAGTCGTGAAGCTTTCTTT.

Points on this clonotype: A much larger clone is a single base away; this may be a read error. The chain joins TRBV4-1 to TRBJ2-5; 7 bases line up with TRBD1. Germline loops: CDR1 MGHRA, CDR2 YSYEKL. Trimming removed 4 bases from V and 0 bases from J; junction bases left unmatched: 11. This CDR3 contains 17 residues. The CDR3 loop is CASSLHPDRPYQETQYF. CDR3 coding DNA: TGCGCCAGCAGCCTACACCCGGACAGGCCGTACCAAGAGACCCAGTACTTC.

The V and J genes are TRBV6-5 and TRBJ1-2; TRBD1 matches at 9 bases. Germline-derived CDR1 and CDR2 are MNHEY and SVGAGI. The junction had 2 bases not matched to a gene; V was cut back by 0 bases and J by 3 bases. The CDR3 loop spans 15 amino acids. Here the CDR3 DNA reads TGTGCCAGCAGTTACTCTCGGGACAGGGACTATGGCTACACCTTC. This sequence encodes CASSYSRDRDYGYTF.

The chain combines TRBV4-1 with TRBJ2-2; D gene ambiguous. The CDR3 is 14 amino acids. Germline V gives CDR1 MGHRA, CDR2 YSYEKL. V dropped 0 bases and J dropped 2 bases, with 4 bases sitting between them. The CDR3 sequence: CASSQDGNTGELFF. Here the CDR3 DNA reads TGCGCCAGCAGCCAAGACGGAAACACCGGGGAGCTGTTTTTT.

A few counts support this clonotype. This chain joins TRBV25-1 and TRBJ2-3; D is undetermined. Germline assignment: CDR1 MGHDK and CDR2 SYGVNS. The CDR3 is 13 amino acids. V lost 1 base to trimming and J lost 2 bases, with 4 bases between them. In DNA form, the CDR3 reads TGTGCCAGCAGTGAATCTATCACAGATACGCAGTATTTT. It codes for CASSESITDTQYF.

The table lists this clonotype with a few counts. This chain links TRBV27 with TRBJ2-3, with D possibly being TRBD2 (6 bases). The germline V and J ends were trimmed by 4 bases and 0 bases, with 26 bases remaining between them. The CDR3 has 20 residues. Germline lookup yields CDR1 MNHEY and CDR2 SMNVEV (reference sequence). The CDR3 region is CASSSGGLAVRPTSTDTQYF. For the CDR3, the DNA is TGTGCCAGCAGTTCTGGAGGGTTAGCGGTACGTCCAACTAGCACAGATACGCAGTATTTT.